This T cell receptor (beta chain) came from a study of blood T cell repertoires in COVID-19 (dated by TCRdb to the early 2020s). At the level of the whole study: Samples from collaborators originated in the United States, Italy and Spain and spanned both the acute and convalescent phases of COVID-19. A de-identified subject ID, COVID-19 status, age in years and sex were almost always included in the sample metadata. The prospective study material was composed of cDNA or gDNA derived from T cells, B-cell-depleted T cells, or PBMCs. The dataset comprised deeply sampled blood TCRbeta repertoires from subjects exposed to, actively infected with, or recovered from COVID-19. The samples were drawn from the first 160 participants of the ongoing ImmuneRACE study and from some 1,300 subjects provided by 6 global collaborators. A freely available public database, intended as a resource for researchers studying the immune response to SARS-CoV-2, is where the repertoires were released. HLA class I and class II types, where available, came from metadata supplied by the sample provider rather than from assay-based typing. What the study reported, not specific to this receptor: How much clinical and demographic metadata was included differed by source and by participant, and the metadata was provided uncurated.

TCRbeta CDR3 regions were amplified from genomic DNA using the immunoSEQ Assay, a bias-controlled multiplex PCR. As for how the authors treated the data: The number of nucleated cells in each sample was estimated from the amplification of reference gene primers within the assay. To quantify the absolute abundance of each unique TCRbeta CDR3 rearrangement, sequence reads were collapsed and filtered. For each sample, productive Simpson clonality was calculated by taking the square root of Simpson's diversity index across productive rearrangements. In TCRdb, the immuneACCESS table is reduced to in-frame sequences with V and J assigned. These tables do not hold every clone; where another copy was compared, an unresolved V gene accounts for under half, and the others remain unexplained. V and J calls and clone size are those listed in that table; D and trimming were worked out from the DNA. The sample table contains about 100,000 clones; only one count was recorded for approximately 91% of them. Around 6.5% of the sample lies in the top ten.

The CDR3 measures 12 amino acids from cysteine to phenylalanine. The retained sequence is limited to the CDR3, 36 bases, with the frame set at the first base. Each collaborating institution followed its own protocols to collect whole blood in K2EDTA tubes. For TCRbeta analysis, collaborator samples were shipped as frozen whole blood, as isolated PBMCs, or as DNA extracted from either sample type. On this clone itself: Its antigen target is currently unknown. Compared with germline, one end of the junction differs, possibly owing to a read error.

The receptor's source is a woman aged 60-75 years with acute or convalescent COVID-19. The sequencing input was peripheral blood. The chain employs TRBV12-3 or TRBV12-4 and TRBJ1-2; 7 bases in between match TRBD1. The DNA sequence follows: TGTGCCAGCAGTCCCAGACAGGGATTTGTGTTTTTC. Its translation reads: CASSPRQGFVFF.